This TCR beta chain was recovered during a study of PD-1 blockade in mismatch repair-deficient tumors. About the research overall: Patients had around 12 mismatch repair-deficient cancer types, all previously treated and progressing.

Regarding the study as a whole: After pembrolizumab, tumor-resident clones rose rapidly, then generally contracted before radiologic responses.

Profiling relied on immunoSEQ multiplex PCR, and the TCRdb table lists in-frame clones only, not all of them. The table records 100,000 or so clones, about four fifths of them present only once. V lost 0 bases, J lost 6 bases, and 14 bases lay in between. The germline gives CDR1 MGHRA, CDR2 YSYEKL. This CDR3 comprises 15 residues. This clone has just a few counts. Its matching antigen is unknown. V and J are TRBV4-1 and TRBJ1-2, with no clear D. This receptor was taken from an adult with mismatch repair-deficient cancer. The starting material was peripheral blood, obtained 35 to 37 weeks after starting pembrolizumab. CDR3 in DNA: TGCGCCAGCAGCCAAGAAGACACGTTTAAGGATGGCTACACCTTC. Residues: CASSQEDTFKDGYTF.